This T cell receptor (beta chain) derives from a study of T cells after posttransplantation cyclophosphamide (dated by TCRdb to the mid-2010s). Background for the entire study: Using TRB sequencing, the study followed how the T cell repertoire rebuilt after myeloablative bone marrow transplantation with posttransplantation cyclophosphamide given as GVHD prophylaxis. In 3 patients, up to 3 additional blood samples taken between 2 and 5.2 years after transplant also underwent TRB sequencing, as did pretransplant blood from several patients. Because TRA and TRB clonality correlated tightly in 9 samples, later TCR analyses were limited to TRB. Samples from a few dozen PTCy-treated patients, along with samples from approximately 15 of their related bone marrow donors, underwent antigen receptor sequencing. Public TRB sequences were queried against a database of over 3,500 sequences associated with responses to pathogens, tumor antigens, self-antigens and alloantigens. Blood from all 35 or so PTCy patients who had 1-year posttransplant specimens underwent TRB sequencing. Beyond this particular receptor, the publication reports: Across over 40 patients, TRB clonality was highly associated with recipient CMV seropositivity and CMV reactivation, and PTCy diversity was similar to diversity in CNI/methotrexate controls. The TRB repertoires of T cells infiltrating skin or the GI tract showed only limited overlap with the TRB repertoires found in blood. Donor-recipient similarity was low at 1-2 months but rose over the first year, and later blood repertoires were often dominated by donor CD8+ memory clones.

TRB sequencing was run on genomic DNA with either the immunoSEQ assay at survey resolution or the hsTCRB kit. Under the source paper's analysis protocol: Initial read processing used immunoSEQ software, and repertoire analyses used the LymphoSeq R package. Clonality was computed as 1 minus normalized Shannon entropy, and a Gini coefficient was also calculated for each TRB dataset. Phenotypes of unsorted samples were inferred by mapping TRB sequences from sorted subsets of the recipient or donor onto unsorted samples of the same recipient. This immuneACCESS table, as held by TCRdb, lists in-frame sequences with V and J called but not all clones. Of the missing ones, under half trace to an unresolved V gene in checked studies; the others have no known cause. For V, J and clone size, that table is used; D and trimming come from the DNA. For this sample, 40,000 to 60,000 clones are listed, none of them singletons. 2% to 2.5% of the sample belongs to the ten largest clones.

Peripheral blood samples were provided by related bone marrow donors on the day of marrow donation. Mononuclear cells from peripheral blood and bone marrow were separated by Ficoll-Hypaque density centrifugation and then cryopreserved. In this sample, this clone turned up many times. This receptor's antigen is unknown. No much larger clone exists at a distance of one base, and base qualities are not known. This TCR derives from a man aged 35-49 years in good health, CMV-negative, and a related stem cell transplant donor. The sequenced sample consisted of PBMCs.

Here the CDR3 is given as CASRAARNGQTVKDQYF. The DNA is TGTGCCAGCAGGGCTGCGCGAAATGGACAGACCGTTAAGGACCAGTACTTC. The chain was built from TRBV2 and TRBJ2-5; TRBD1 might be the D gene, on 6 matching bases. CDR1 and CDR2 (SNHLY, FYNNEI) derive from the germline V gene. V is reduced by 6 bases and J by 10 bases, leaving a spacing of 30 bases between them. From cysteine to phenylalanine, the CDR3 is 17 amino acids long. Solely the CDR3 DNA is kept, with 51 bases framed from the first base.